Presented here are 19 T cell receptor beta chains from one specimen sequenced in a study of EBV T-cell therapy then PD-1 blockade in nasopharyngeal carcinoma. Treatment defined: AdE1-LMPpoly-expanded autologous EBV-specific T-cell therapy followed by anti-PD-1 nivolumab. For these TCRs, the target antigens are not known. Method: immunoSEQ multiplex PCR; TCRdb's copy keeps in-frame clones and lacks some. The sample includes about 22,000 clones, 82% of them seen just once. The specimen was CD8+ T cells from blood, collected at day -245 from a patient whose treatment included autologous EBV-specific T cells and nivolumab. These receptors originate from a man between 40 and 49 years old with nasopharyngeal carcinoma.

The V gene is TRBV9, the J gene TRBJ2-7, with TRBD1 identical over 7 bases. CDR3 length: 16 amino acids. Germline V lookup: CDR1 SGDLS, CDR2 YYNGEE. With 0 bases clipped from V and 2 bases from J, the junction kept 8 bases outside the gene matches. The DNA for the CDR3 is TGTGCCAGCAGCGTAGAAGGGGGCCTTCCCCCCTACGAGCAGTACTTC. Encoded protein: CASSVEGGLPPYEQYF.

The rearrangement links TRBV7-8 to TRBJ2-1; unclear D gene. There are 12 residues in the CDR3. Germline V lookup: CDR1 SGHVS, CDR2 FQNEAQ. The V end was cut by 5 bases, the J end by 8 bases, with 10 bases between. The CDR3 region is CASSPRSHEQFF. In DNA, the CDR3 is TGTGCCAGCAGCCCCCGGAGCCATGAGCAGTTCTTC. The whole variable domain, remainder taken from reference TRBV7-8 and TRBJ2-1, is GAGVSQSPRYKVAKRGQDVALRCDPISGHVSLFWYQQALGQGPEFLTYFQNEAQLDKSGLPSDRFFAERPEGSVSTLKIQRTQQEDSAVYLCASSPRSHEQFFGPGTRLTVL.

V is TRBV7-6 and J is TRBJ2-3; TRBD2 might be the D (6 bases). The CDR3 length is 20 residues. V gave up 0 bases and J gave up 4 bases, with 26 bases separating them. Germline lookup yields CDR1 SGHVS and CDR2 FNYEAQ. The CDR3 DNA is TGTGCCAGCAGCTTAGCCCCCTGGTCGGGGTCGGGGGAAGGCGCAGATACGCAGTATTTT. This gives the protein CASSLAPWSGSGEGADTQYF. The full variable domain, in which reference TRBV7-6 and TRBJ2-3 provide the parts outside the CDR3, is GAGVSQSPRYKVTKRGQDVALRCDPISGHVSLYWYRQALGQGPEFLTYFNYEAQQDKSGLPNDRFSAERPEGSISTLTIQRTEQRDSAMYRCASSLAPWSGSGEGADTQYFGPGTRLTVL.

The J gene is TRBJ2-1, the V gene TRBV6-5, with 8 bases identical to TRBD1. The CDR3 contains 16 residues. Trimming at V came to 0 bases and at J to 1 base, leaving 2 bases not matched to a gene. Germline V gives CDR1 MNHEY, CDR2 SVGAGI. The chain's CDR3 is CASSYSTGESYNEQFF. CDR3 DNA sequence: TGTGCCAGCAGTTACTCGACAGGGGAATCCTACAATGAGCAGTTCTTC.

Here the CDR3 DNA reads TGTGCCAGCAGCGTCAAGAGCTCTGGGGCCAACGTCCTGACTTTC. This encodes CASSVKSSGANVLTF. The gene calls are TRBV9 and TRBJ2-6; the D is unclear. Germline CDR1 is SGDLS and CDR2 is YYNGEE. The CDR3 consists of 15 residues. Trimming removed 2 bases from V and 0 bases from J, with 6 bases in between. Complete variable domain (other parts from reference TRBV9 and TRBJ2-6): DSGVTQTPKHLITATGQRVTLRCSPRSGDLSVYWYQQSLDQGLQFLIQYYNGEERAKGNILERFSAQQFPDLHSELNLSSLELGDSALYFCASSVKSSGANVLTFGAGSRLTVL.

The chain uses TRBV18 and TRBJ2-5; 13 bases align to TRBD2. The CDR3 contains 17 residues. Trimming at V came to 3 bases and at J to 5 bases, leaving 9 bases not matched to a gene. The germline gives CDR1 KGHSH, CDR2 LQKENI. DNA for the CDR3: TGTGCCAGCTCACCTACTAGCGGGGGGGCCGTTGGCGAGACCCAGTACTTC. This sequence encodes CASSPTSGGAVGETQYF.

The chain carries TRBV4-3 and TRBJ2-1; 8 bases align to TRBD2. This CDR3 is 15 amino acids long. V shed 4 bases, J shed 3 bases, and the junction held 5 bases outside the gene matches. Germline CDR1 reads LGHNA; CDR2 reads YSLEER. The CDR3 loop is CASSPAGGLYNEQFF. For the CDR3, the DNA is TGCGCCAGCAGCCCCGCGGGGGGACTCTACAATGAGCAGTTCTTC.

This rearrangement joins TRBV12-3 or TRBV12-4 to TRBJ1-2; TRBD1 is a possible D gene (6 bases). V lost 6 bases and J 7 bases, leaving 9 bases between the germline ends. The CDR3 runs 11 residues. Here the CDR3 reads CASRAGVGYTF. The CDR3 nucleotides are TGTGCCAGCAGGGCAGGGGTTGGCTACACCTTC.

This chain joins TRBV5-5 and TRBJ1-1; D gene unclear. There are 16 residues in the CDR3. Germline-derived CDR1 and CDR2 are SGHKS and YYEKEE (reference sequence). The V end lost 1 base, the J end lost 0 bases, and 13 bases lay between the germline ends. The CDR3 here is CASSLFEVRMNTEAFF. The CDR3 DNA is TGTGCCAGCAGCTTGTTCGAGGTTAGGATGAACACTGAAGCTTTCTTT.

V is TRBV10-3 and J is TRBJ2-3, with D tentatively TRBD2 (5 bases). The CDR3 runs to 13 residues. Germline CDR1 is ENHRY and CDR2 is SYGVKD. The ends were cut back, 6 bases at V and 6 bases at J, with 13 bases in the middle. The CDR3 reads CAISPTGRDTQYF. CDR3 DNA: TGTGCCATCAGCCCGACGGGAAGGGATACGCAGTATTTT.

Written as DNA, the CDR3 is TGTGCCAGCGGTTACTACTTCGGAGGGTCTGGGGCCAACGTCCTGACTTTC. It encodes CASGYYFGGSGANVLTF. The chain uses TRBV27 and TRBJ2-6, with a tentative D call TRBD2 (6 bases). Germline V gives CDR1 MNHEY, CDR2 SMNVEV (reference sequence). The V gene lost 8 bases and the J gene lost 1 base, with 18 bases spanning the gap. The length of the CDR3 is 17 residues.

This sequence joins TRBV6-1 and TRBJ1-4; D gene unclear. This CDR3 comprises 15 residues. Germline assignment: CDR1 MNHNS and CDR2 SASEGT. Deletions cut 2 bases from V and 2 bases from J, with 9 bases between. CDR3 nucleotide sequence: TGTGCCAGCAGTGAAATCGCGGGGACTAATGAAAAACTGTTTTTT. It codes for CASSEIAGTNEKLFF.

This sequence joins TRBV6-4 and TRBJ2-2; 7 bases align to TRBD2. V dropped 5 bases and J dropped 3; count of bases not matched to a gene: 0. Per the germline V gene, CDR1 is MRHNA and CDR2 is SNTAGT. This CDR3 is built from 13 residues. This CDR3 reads CASSSGDTGELFF. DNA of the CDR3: TGTGCCAGCAGTAGCGGGGACACCGGGGAGCTGTTTTTT.

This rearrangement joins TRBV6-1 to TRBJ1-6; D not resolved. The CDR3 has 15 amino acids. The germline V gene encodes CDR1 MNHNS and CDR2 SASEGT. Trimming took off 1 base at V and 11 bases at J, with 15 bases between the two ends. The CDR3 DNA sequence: TGTGCCAGCAGTGAAGATCGAGGGTTGATGACACCCCTCCACTTT. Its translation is CASSEDRGLMTPLHF.

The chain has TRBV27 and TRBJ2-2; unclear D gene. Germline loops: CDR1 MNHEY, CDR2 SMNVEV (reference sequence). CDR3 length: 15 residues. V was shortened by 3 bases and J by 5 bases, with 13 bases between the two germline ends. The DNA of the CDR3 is TGTGCCAGCAGTTTTGGCCGGGTGGGGACCGGGGAGCTGTTTTTT. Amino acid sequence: CASSFGRVGTGELFF.

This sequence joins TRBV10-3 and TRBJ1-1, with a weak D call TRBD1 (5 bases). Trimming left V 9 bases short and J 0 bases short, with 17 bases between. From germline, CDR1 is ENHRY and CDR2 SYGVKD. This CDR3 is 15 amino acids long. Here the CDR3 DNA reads TGTGCCATTTCGGGCGATGCACAGGTGAACACTGAAGCTTTCTTT. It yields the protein CAISGDAQVNTEAFF.

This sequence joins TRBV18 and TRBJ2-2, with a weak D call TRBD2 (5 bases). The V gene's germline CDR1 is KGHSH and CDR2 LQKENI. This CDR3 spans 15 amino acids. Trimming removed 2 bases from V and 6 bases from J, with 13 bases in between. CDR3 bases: TGTGCCAGCTCACCAGAGGCCTCGGGGTCCGGGGAGCTGTTTTTT. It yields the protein CASSPEASGSGELFF.

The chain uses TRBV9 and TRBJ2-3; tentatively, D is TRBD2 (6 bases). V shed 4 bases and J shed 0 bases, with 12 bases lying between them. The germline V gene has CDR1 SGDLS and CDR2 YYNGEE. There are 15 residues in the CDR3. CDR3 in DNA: TGTGCCAGCAGCTGGTGGGGACTTAGCACAGATACGCAGTATTTT. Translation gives CASSWWGLSTDTQYF.

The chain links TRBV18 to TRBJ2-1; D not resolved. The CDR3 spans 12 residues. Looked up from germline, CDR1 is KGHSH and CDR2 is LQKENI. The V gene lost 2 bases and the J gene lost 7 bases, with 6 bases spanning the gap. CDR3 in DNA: TGTGCCAGCTCACCAGTAGGGAATGAGCAGTTCTTC. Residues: CASSPVGNEQFF.